The T cell receptor beta chain under discussion was sequenced for a study of T cells in narcolepsy. The germline gives CDR1 GTSNPN, CDR2 SVGIG (reference sequence). The CDR3 is made up of 14 amino acids. Trimming took 4 bases from V and 1 from J; bases not matched to a gene: 6. Clones were read by immunoSEQ multiplex PCR, and TCRdb kept only the in-frame ones, dropping some. The table includes 25,000 to 35,000 clones, roughly 82% detected once. J is TRBJ2-5 and V is TRBV30; 7 bases match TRBD1. The sample was CD45RA- memory CD4+ T cells from PBMCs. This sequence was found in a human donor with narcolepsy. CDR3 amino acids: CAWNLGTAQETQYF. In DNA, the CDR3 is TGTGCCTGGAATCTCGGGACAGCCCAAGAGACCCAGTACTTC.